Included here is one T cell receptor (beta chain) sequence, with context. Each sample came from a Caucasian adult donor living in Nashville, Tennessee. The study separated CD4+ cells into CD45RA+ naive and CD45RA-negative memory subsets. The sample belongs to a study of shared clonotypes between healthy human individuals. As for the study in general: The cohort had two women and a few men, ages 18 to 49. Each donor's CD8 memory used one plate, CD8 naive two, each CD4 subset three.

Produced via immunoSEQ multiplex PCR; TCRdb's table is partial and in-frame only. The sample has millions of clones; 85% to 95% are singletons. The TCR sequence derives from a man between 18 and 35 years old in good health. The source material was naive CD4+ T cells sorted from blood. Indicated subset: CD45RA+ positively selected.

The CDR3 DNA reads TGTGCCAGCAGTGAATTCGCGGGGATTGGCGGGGAGCTGTTTTTT. It specifies CASSEFAGIGGELFF. V and J are TRBV25-1 and TRBJ2-2; possible D gene TRBD2, 6 bases. From germline, CDR1 is MGHDK and CDR2 SYGVNS. The ends were cut back, 1 base at V and 7 bases at J, with 13 bases in the middle. The CDR3 length is 15 residues. Full variable domain (rest looked up from reference TRBV25-1 and TRBJ2-2): EADIYQTPRYLVIGTGKKITLECSQTMGHDKMYWYQQDPGMELHLIHYSYGVNSTEKGDLSSESTVSRIRTEHFPLTLESARPSHTSQYLCASSEFAGIGGELFFGEGSRLTVL.